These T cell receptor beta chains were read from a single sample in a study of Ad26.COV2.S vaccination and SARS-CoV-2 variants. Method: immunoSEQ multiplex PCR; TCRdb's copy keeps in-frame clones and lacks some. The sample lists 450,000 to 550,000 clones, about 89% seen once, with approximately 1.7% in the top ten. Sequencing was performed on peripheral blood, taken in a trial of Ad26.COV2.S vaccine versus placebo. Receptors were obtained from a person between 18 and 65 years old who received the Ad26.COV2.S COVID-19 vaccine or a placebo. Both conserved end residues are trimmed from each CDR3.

CDR3aa: ASSEDGYSNQPQH
j_gene: TRBJ1-5
v_gene: TRBV5-1

CDR3aa: ASSLGGRPKTQY
j_gene: TRBJ2-5
v_gene: TRBV28

CDR3aa: ASSFTGDSGNTIY
j_gene: TRBJ1-3
v_gene: TRBV5-1

CDR3aa: ASSGFSTSGADTQY
j_gene: TRBJ2-3
v_gene: TRBV2

CDR3aa: ASSRGLAGGRGETQY
j_gene: TRBJ2-5
v_gene: TRBV3-1/TRBV3-2

CDR3aa: ATSRVQRASTDTQY
j_gene: TRBJ2-3
v_gene: TRBV15

CDR3aa: ATSRDPSGYGYT
j_gene: TRBJ1-2
v_gene: TRBV15

CDR3aa: ASSPIRHADTQY
j_gene: TRBJ2-3
v_gene: TRBV3-1/TRBV3-2

CDR3aa: ASSYSANQPQH
j_gene: TRBJ1-5
v_gene: TRBV6-5

CDR3aa: ASSYSNSYEQY
j_gene: TRBJ2-7
v_gene: TRBV6-6

CDR3aa: ASSQMQTQY
j_gene: TRBJ2-5
v_gene: TRBV14

CDR3aa: AWSVTGTSSPLH
j_gene: TRBJ1-6
v_gene: TRBV30

CDR3aa: ASSRQGQNQPQH
j_gene: TRBJ1-5
v_gene: TRBV6-5

CDR3aa: ASSTAGSQPQH
j_gene: TRBJ1-5
v_gene: TRBV19

CDR3aa: ASSPPGPGGNIQY
j_gene: TRBJ2-4
v_gene: TRBV18

CDR3aa: ATSRAGVGDQPQH
j_gene: TRBJ1-5
v_gene: TRBV15

CDR3aa: ASSNDRGILNLYEKLF
j_gene: TRBJ1-4
v_gene: TRBV21-1

CDR3aa: ASSQKGILGGTEAF
j_gene: TRBJ1-1
v_gene: TRBV14

CDR3aa: ASSHQQGRNTEAF
j_gene: TRBJ1-1
v_gene: TRBV4-1

CDR3aa: ASSRGTGMNTEAF
j_gene: TRBJ1-1
v_gene: TRBV7-9

CDR3aa: ASSPPEGPYEQY
j_gene: TRBJ2-7
v_gene: TRBV18

CDR3aa: ASGGTSGRTDTQY
j_gene: TRBJ2-3
v_gene: TRBV5-1

CDR3aa: ASSRLGYGYT
j_gene: TRBJ1-2
v_gene: TRBV19

CDR3aa: ASSWGEFVSPLH
j_gene: TRBJ1-6
v_gene: TRBV28

CDR3aa: ASSQRGDGDTNTEAF
j_gene: TRBJ1-1
v_gene: TRBV23-1

CDR3aa: ASSEGGKPQH
j_gene: TRBJ1-5
v_gene: TRBV28

CDR3aa: ASSLSAGGAEETQY
j_gene: TRBJ2-5
v_gene: TRBV7-7

CDR3aa: ASSVALAGGANTIY
j_gene: TRBJ1-3
v_gene: TRBV9

CDR3aa: ASSDINAEFEAF
j_gene: TRBJ1-1
v_gene: TRBV19

CDR3aa: AWSPAQETQY
j_gene: TRBJ2-5
v_gene: TRBV30

CDR3aa: ASRTIQETQY
j_gene: TRBJ2-5
v_gene: TRBV11-2

CDR3aa: ASSYGTYAEAF
j_gene: TRBJ1-1
v_gene: TRBV5-1

CDR3aa: ASTGLAGGGDTQY
j_gene: TRBJ2-3
v_gene: TRBV2

CDR3aa: ASSLDQGPYEQY
j_gene: TRBJ2-7
v_gene: TRBV11-2

CDR3aa: ASNPGQGRSGNTIY
j_gene: TRBJ1-3
v_gene: TRBV28

CDR3aa: NTGQGDHEQY
j_gene: TRBJ2-7
v_gene: TRBV10-3

CDR3aa: ASSQDWQEHYGYT
j_gene: TRBJ1-2
v_gene: TRBV3-1/TRBV3-2

CDR3aa: ASSFFEGRSVHEQF
j_gene: TRBJ2-1
v_gene: TRBV6-2/TRBV6-3

CDR3aa: ASGRGQISNQPQH
j_gene: TRBJ1-5
v_gene: TRBV5-8

CDR3aa: ASSESSDSFWEQY
j_gene: TRBJ2-7
v_gene: TRBV6-1

CDR3aa: ASSYYTANEQF
j_gene: TRBJ2-1
v_gene: TRBV6-6

CDR3aa: ASSGQGTRVYGYT
j_gene: TRBJ1-2
v_gene: TRBV25-1

CDR3aa: ASSRISTDTQY
j_gene: TRBJ2-3
v_gene: TRBV7-7

CDR3aa: ASSEDSFQETQY
j_gene: TRBJ2-5
v_gene: TRBV5-4

CDR3aa: ASSLGADGELF
j_gene: TRBJ2-2
v_gene: TRBV5-6

CDR3aa: ASSRLGENSYNEQF
j_gene: TRBJ2-1
v_gene: TRBV7-9

CDR3aa: ATSRDREPTNEKLF
j_gene: TRBJ1-4
v_gene: TRBV15

CDR3aa: ASSLAQATYNEQF
j_gene: TRBJ2-1
v_gene: TRBV5-4

CDR3aa: ASSPPGVAGASYEQY
j_gene: TRBJ2-7
v_gene: TRBV18

CDR3aa: ASRRQGLGYT
j_gene: TRBJ1-2
v_gene: TRBV7-9

CDR3aa: ASSGDSRNEKLF
j_gene: TRBJ1-4
v_gene: TRBV2

CDR3aa: ASSPRDRGIYEQY
j_gene: TRBJ2-7
v_gene: TRBV11-1

CDR3aa: ASSLQVGGDGQETQY
j_gene: TRBJ2-5
v_gene: TRBV5-1

CDR3aa: ASSLPRTGGDADTQY
j_gene: TRBJ2-3
v_gene: TRBV7-9